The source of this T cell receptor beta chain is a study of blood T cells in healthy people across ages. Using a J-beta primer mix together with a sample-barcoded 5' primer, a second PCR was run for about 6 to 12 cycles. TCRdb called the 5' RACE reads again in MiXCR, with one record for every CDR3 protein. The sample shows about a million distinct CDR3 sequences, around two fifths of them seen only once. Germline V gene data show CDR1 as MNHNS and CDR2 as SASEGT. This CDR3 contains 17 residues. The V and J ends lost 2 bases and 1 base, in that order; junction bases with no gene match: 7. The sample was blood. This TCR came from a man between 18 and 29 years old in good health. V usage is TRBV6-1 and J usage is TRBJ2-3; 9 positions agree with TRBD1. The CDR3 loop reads CASSERRTGDGTDTQYF. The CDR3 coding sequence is TGTGCCAGCAGTGAACGGAGGACAGGGGATGGCACAGATACGCAGTATTTT.